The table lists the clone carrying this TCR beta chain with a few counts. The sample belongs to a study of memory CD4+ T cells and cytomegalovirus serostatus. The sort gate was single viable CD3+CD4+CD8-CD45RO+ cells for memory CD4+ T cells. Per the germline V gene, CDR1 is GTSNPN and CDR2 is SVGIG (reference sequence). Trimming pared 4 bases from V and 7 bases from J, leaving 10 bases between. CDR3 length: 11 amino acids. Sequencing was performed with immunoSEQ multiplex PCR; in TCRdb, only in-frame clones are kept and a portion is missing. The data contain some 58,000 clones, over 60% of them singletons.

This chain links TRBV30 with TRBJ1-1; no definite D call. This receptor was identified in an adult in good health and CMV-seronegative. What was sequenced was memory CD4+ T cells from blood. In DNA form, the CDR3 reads TGTGCCTGGAACCTACGGGGTGAAGCTTTCTTT. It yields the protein CAWNLRGEAFF. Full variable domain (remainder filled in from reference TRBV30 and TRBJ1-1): SQTIHQWPATLVQPVGSPLSLECTVEGTSNPNLYWYRQAAGRGLQLLFYSVGIGQISSEVPQNLSASRPQDRQFILSSKKLLLSDSGFYLCAWNLRGEAFFGQGTRLTVV.